The rows below give T cell receptor beta chains drawn from one sample of a study of control samples from healthy donors and cancer patients. Clones were read by immunoSEQ multiplex PCR, and TCRdb kept only the in-frame ones, dropping some. Here the sample spans more than 100,000 clones, around nine tenths being singletons. Source material: PBMCs. The receptors originated from a man over 45 with head and neck cancer. The CDR3 runs from the conserved cysteine through the conserved F or W. D genes are given only for firm matches. A clone size is listed for some rows: how often the clone was seen (once, few, many), or a class if it is expanded.

J	D	V	size	CDR3	DNA
TRBJ2-2	NA	TRBV19	NA	CASRGTVGSADGELFF	TGTGCCAGTAGAGGGACCGTTGGTTCGGCCGACGGGGAGCTGTTTTTT
TRBJ1-5	NA	TRBV28	once	CASGEADRNQPQHF	TGTGCCAGCGGCGAGGCAGACCGCAATCAGCCCCAGCATTTT
TRBJ1-2	TRBD1	TRBV3-1/TRBV3-2	NA	CASSQEGGQGFYGYTF	TGTGCCAGCAGCCAAGAAGGAGGACAGGGTTTCTATGGCTACACCTTC
TRBJ1-2	TRBD1	TRBV28	NA	CASISLGTGGRYGYTF	TGTGCCAGCATTTCACTCGGGACAGGGGGCAGGTATGGCTACACCTTC
TRBJ1-5	TRBD1	TRBV19	NA	CASSRDSGNQPQHF	TGTGCCAGTAGTAGGGACAGCGGCAATCAGCCCCAGCATTTT
TRBJ2-3	NA	TRBV7-9	NA	CASSFWSGTDTQYF	TGTGCCAGCAGCTTTTGGAGCGGGACAGATACGCAGTATTTT
TRBJ1-1	NA	TRBV20-1	NA	CSSRWNTEAFF	TGCAGTTCCAGGTGGAACACTGAAGCTTTCTTT
TRBJ2-5	NA	TRBV2	NA	CAKRDSQETQYF	TGTGCCAAGAGGGACTCCCAAGAGACCCAGTACTTC
TRBJ1-5	NA	TRBV28	NA	CASTEGRGWGNQPQHF	TGTGCCAGCACCGAAGGTAGGGGGTGGGGCAATCAGCCCCAGCATTTT
TRBJ2-1	TRBD2	TRBV6-5	NA	CASSPAAGGYNEQFF	TGTGCCAGCAGTCCAGCCGCGGGGGGCTACAATGAGCAGTTCTTC
TRBJ2-7	TRBD1	TRBV11-1	NA	CASSFNRGYEQYF	TGTGCCAGCAGCTTTAACAGGGGCTACGAGCAGTACTTC
TRBJ2-6	NA	TRBV10-3	NA	CAISAGTGHSGANVLTF	TGTGCCATCAGCGCCGGGACCGGCCACTCTGGGGCCAACGTCCTGACTTTC
TRBJ2-1	NA	TRBV5-1	NA	CASSWGRERGEQFF	TGCGCCAGCAGTTGGGGGCGGGAGCGGGGTGAGCAGTTCTTC
TRBJ1-2	TRBD1	TRBV13	NA	CASSLGLDRAGYTF	TGTGCCAGCAGCTTAGGCCTCGACAGGGCTGGCTACACCTTC
TRBJ2-7	TRBD1	TRBV28	NA	CASIPGQSYEQYF	TGTGCCAGCATCCCGGGACAGAGTTACGAGCAGTACTTC
TRBJ2-1	TRBD2	TRBV4-1	NA	CASSQRFSGDNEQFF	TGCGCCAGCAGCCAACGGTTTAGCGGGGACAATGAGCAGTTCTTC
TRBJ1-2	NA	TRBV28	NA	CASYSGGNYYGYTF	TGTGCCAGCTATTCAGGAGGAAACTACTATGGCTACACCTTC
TRBJ1-5	TRBD1	TRBV28	NA	CASSPYGGQGHRAQHF	TGTGCCAGCAGTCCCTATGGTGGACAGGGCCATCGGGCCCAGCATTTT
TRBJ1-3	NA	TRBV4-2	NA	CASSPQENTIYF	TGTGCCAGCAGCCCCCAAGAAAACACCATATATTTT
TRBJ1-2	TRBD1	TRBV13	NA	CASSLGTGVTNYGYTF	TGTGCCAGCAGCTTAGGGACAGGGGTTACCAACTATGGCTACACCTTC
TRBJ2-1	TRBD2	TRBV11-2	NA	CASSLLAGGPGNEQFF	TGTGCCAGCAGCTTATTAGCGGGTGGGCCGGGGAATGAGCAGTTCTTC
TRBJ1-2	NA	TRBV2	NA	CASSPTLPMGYTF	TGTGCCAGCAGCCCAACTCTCCCCATGGGCTACACCTTC
TRBJ1-6	NA	TRBV12-3/TRBV12-4	NA	CASTSNNSPLHF	TGTGCCAGCACTTCCAATAATTCACCCCTCCACTTT
TRBJ2-1	TRBD2	TRBV27	NA	CASLAYKIAGEGNNEQFF	TGTGCCAGCCTCGCCTATAAAATAGCGGGAGAGGGGAACAATGAGCAGTTCTTC
TRBJ2-1	TRBD2	TRBV7-2	NA	CASRRGGANEQFF	TGTGCCAGCAGACGCGGGGGGGCCAATGAGCAGTTCTTC
TRBJ1-6	TRBD1	TRBV5-4	NA	CASSLPQGSNSPLHF	TGTGCCAGCAGCTTGCCACAGGGGAGTAATTCACCCCTCCACTTT
TRBJ2-2	NA	TRBV18	NA	CASSPGQSPETTGELFF	TGTGCCAGCTCACCCGGACAGTCACCCGAAACCACCGGGGAGCTGTTTTTT
TRBJ2-3	TRBD2	TRBV6-4	NA	CASSSGMGTDTQYF	TGTGCCAGCAGTAGCGGGATGGGCACAGATACGCAGTATTTT
TRBJ1-2	NA	TRBV11-2	NA	CASSLEQGRDGYTF	TGTGCCAGCAGCTTAGAGCAGGGGAGGGATGGCTACACCTTC
TRBJ2-7	NA	TRBV4-1	NA	CASSQEDSPVTEQYF	TGCGCCAGCAGCCAAGAGGACTCTCCCGTAACCGAGCAGTACTTC
TRBJ2-5	NA	TRBV5-4	NA	CASSLQGQETQYF	TGTGCCAGCAGCTTGCAGGGCCAAGAGACCCAGTACTTC
TRBJ1-1	NA	TRBV29-1	NA	CSGWTDTNTEAFF	TGCAGCGGATGGACAGATACTAACACTGAAGCTTTCTTT
TRBJ2-3	TRBD1	TRBV10-1	NA	CASSPGTGFADTQYF	TGCGCCAGCAGTCCCGGGACAGGGTTCGCAGATACGCAGTATTTT